The text below deals with one T cell receptor beta chain. It lacks a known antigen. Base qualities are not recorded, but no much larger clone differs from it by a single base. The donors were healthy, HIV-negative adults with no recently reported acute infections or vaccinations. Only Caucasian adults living in Nashville, Tennessee, USA were represented among the donors. CD4+ T cells were enriched by magnetic negative selection, after which naive cells were positively selected on CD45RA and the negative fraction was taken as the memory subset. Blood was collected by leukapheresis, and PBMCs were isolated by Ficoll-Histopaque density gradient centrifugation and then cryopreserved in liquid nitrogen vapor phase. Analytical flow cytometry was used to check the purity and quantity of each magnetically sorted T cell population. Each sorted fraction had its genomic DNA isolated and then quantified by UV absorbance on a Nanodrop 2000c.

From its cysteine to its phenylalanine, the CDR3 spans 14 amino acids. The DNA shown is the 42-base CDR3, in frame from base 1. V loses 6 bases of germline sequence and J loses 3 bases, and the interval between the two ends is 12 bases. As encoded in the germline V gene, CDR1 is SNHLY while CDR2 is FYNNEI. Using the deep immunoSEQ assay, multiplex PCR amplified TCR CDR3 regions from genomic DNA. Genomic DNA extracted from each cell subset was distributed evenly over all wells of several immunoSEQ 96-well plates, and each plate served as one replicate. For sorted subsets, each replicate PCR was loaded with approximately 190 ng genomic DNA, equivalent to approximately 27,000 T cell genomes. Purified libraries were measured with a Qubit 3.0 fluorometer, size-checked on a Bioanalyzer 2100, and measured again with the KAPA Library Quantification kit. Each immunoSEQ 96-well plate was sequenced on its own single-read 150-cycle Illumina NextSeq 550 flow cell. The original pipeline was this. Because the immunoSEQ output held only junctional sequences and lacked quality scores, the filtering could not match the filtering applied to full-length reads. Sequences were annotated with PyIR, a Python wrapper for IgBLAST v1.9, using IMGT germline references to assign V/J genes and CDR3. Reads were filtered out if the reads had weak V/J assignments (E-value above 1e-6), no CDR3, stop codons, out-of-frame junctions, or ambiguous translated residues. V3J clonotypes were defined as sequences sharing the same inferred V gene, J gene, and CDR3 amino acid sequence. To compute the percentage overlap between repertoires, the number of shared unique clonotypes was divided by the size of the smaller repertoire. Three approaches were used to assess repertoire richness: RTK rarefaction, the Chao1 estimator, and Recon v2.1 estimates of unobserved clonotypes. Generation probabilities for all TCRbeta clonotypes obtained by the gDNA method from a few donors were computed using OLGA. TCRdb retrieved this table from immuneACCESS and kept in-frame rearrangements only. Not all clones are present; in checked studies, unresolved V genes account for under half, and no reason is known for the remainder. For V, J and clone size, that table is used; D and trimming come from the DNA. This sample holds 2,500,000 or so clones; approximately 94% were observed only once. The ten largest account for around 0.4% of the sample.

The data were taken from a study of shared clonotypes between healthy human individuals (dated by TCRdb to 2018 to 2020). Regarding the complete study: A few men and a couple of women, aged 18 to 49 years, made up the cohort. For each donor, three plates each were used for CD4 naive and CD4 memory, two plates were used for CD8 naive, and one plate was used for CD8 memory. To estimate repertoire size and how much clonotype sharing occurs between individuals, the study deeply sequenced the blood TCR repertoires of roughly 5 healthy adults. Different laboratories and diverse techniques were used to prepare libraries and sequence TCR repertoires, to increase sequencing depth and limit assay-specific biases. Between about 0.85 and 9.5 billion PBMCs per donor were obtained by leukapheresis.

What the study reported, not specific to this receptor: Larger estimated clonotype richness was generally found for naive subsets than for memory subsets. Sampling was limited to blood, and TCR repertoires in tissue likely differ from TCR repertoires in blood. Even with the large sequencing depth, rarefaction of the sorted-subset datasets indicated that sequencing was incomplete. Across a handful of donors, approximately 5% of naive CD4, around 3.5% of naive CD8, under 2.5% of memory CD4, and under 0.45% of memory CD8 clonotypes were shared. Pairwise subsampling indicated that sequencing depth was expected to affect the degree of clonotype sharing among donors. The genetic and exposure-history diversity represented was limited by the small number of donors. Higher generation probabilities were observed for clonotypes shared by all four sorted-subset donors than for non-shared clonotypes.

Sequencing was carried out using naive CD4+ T cells from PBMCs. The label giving this sample's cell subset or site can be read as: CD45RA+ positively selected. The source is a man between 18 and 29 years old in good health. Some clones in this sample may be carry-over from other donors' samples. Rearrangement joined TRBV2 to TRBJ1-3; TRBD1 might be the D gene, on 5 matching bases. This receptor carries the CDR3 CASSAGMGGNTIYF. The DNA sequence follows: TGTGCCAGCAGCGCAGGGATGGGTGGAAACACCATATATTTT.